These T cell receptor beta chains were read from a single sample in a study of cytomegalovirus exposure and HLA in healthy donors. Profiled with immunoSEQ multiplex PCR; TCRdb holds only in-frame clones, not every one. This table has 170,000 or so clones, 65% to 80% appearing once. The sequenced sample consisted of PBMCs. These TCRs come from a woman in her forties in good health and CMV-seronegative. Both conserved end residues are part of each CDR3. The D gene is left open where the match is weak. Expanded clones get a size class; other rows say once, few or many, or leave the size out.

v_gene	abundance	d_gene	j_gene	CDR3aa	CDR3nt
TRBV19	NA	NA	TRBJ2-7	CASSIGGGYEQYF	TGTGCCAGTAGTATAGGGGGAGGATACGAGCAGTACTTC
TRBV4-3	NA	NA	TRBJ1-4	CASSQQPTGEKLFF	TGCGCCAGCAGCCAACAACCGACGGGTGAAAAACTGTTTTTT
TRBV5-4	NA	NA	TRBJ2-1	CASSGARDTPFF	TGTGCCAGCAGCGGGGCCCGGGACACTCCGTTCTTC
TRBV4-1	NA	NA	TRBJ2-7	CASSQDRGQLYEQYF	TGCGCCAGCAGCCAAGATCGCGGACAGCTCTACGAGCAGTACTTC
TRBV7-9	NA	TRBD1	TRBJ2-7	CASRGQGAPYEQYF	TGTGCCAGCAGGGGACAGGGGGCGCCTTACGAGCAGTACTTC
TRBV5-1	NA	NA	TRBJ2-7	CASSRRGSAYEQYF	TGCGCCAGCAGCCGCCGCGGATCTGCCTACGAGCAGTACTTC
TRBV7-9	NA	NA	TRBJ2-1	CASSSPASSQPRGEQFF	TGTGCCAGCAGTAGCCCCGCTAGCAGCCAACCCCGAGGTGAGCAGTTCTTC
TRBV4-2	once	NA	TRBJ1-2	CASSQDSIIDYGYTF	TGTGCCAGCAGCCAAGATAGCATTATTGACTATGGCTACACCTTC
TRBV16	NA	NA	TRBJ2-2	CASSQISVNTGELFF	TGTGCCAGCAGCCAAATCTCCGTAAACACCGGGGAGCTGTTTTTT
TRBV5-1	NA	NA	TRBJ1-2	CASTPEGLYGYTF	TGCGCCAGCACCCCCGAGGGCCTCTATGGCTACACCTTC
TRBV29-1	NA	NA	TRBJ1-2	CSVEGWASIGGYTF	TGCAGCGTTGAGGGTTGGGCTTCAATCGGAGGCTACACCTTC
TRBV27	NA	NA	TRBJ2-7	CASSLSGVSYEQYF	TGTGCCAGCAGTTTATCAGGGGTCTCCTACGAGCAGTACTTC
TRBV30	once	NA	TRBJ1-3	CAWSVQGGANTIYF	TGTGCCTGGAGTGTACAAGGAGGGGCCAACACCATATATTTT
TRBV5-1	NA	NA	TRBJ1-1	CASREGVGTEAFF	TGCGCCAGCAGAGAAGGGGTAGGTACTGAAGCTTTCTTT
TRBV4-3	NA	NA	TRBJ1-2	CASSQGLRGNNYGYTF	TGCGCCAGCAGCCAAGGGTTAAGGGGGAATAACTATGGCTACACCTTC
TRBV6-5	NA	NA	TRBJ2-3	CASSPRDKITDTQYF	TGTGCCAGCAGCCCACGGGACAAGATCACAGATACGCAGTATTTT
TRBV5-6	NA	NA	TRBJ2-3	CASSSDTDTQYF	TGTGCCAGCAGCTCAGACACAGATACGCAGTATTTT
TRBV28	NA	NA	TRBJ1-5	CASRLGQGYGNQPQHF	TGTGCCAGTCGGTTAGGGCAGGGGTATGGCAATCAGCCCCAGCATTTT
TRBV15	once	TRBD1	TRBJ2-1	CATSRDRDRGSNEQFF	TGTGCCACCAGCAGAGATCGGGACAGGGGATCCAATGAGCAGTTCTTC
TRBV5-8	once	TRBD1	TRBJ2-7	CASSRGQGAVDEQYF	TGTGCCAGCAGCCGGGGACAGGGGGCTGTCGACGAGCAGTACTTC
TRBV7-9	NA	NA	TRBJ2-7	CASSLSSDTYEQYF	TGTGCCAGCAGCTTATCCAGCGATACATACGAGCAGTACTTC
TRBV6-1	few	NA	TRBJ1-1	CASRWGVTEAFF	TGTGCCAGCCGGTGGGGGGTGACTGAAGCTTTCTTT
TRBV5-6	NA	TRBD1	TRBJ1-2	CASSLGQGDYGYTF	TGTGCCAGCAGCCTGGGACAGGGCGACTATGGCTACACCTTC
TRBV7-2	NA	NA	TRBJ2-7	CASSRFGEGSGGGLYEQYF	TGTGCCAGCAGTCGATTTGGGGAGGGATCGGGCGGGGGCCTATACGAGCAGTACTTC
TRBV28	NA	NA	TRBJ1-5	CASRRGGYQPQHF	TGTGCCAGCAGGAGGGGGGGTTATCAGCCCCAGCATTTT
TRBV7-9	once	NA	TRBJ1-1	CASSPEGGGTEAFF	TGTGCCAGCAGCCCCGAAGGGGGGGGCACTGAAGCTTTCTTT